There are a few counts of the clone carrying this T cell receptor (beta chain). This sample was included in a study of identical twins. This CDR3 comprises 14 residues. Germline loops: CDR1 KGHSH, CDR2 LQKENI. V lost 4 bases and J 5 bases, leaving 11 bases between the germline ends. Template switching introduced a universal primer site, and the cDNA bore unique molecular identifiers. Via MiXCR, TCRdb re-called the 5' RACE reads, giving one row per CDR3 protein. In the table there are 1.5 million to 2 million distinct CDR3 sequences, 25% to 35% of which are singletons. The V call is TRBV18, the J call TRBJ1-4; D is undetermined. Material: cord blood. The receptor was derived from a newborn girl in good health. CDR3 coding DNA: TGTGCCAGCTCACTCCAAAGTCCCAATGAAAAACTGTTTTTT. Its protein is CASSLQSPNEKLFF. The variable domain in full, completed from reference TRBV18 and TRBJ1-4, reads NAGVMQNPRHLVRRRGQEARLRCSPMKGHSHVYWYRQLPEEGLKFMVYLQKENIIDESGMPKERFSAEFPKEGPSILRIQQVVRGDSAAYFCASSLQSPNEKLFFGSGTQLSVL.